Below, 20 T cell receptor beta chains from the same sample are listed, as sequenced in a study of cytomegalovirus exposure and HLA in healthy donors. Repertoires were generated with immunoSEQ multiplex PCR, while TCRdb's copy carries only in-frame clones and drops some. Of 200,000 to 250,000 clones listed, over 70% are singletons. The sample taken for sequencing was PBMCs. Source of these receptors: a woman aged 30 to 39 in good health and CMV-seropositive.

This rearrangement joins TRBV12-5 to TRBJ1-1; TRBD1 matches at 7 bases. The CDR3 is 17 amino acids. V gave up 0 bases and J gave up 1 base; unmatched junction bases: 8. Per the germline V gene, CDR1 is LGHNT and CDR2 is FRNRAP. This CDR3 reads CASGLVISGTANTEAFF. As DNA, the CDR3 is TGTGCTAGTGGTTTGGTTATCTCGGGGACAGCGAACACTGAAGCTTTCTTT.

The chain couples TRBV30 to TRBJ1-2; 9 nucleotides align to TRBD1. V shed 4 bases and J 8 bases; nucleotides not matched to a gene: 5. The CDR3 has 12 residues. Germline CDR1 and CDR2: GTSNPN and SVGIG (reference sequence). The CDR3 here is CAWTDRGLGYTF. CDR3 coding DNA: TGTGCCTGGACAGACAGGGGGTTGGGCTACACCTTC.

This chain links TRBV6-6 with TRBJ1-2, with D tentatively TRBD1 (5 bases). Per germline, CDR1 MNHNY and CDR2 SVGAGI (reference sequence). The CDR3 has 13 amino acids. Trimming shortened V by 5 bases and J by 2 bases, and 9 bases separated the two germline ends. The CDR3 region is CASSARDNYGYTF. The CDR3 DNA is TGTGCCAGCAGTGCCAGGGACAACTATGGCTACACCTTC.

This chain links TRBV5-1 with TRBJ1-2; D gene unclear. This CDR3 contains 13 residues. Germline assignment: CDR1 SGHRS and CDR2 YFSETQ. V shed 2 bases and J shed 3 bases, with 8 bases lying between them. The CDR3 loop is CASSLGRDYGYTF. In DNA form, the CDR3 reads TGCGCCAGCAGCTTAGGACGGGACTATGGCTACACCTTC.

The V call is TRBV9, the J call TRBJ2-7; TRBD1 is a possible D gene (5 bases). Looked up from germline, CDR1 is SGDLS and CDR2 is YYNGEE. V was trimmed by 0 bases and J by 7 bases, leaving 14 bases between them. CDR3 length: 14 residues. CDR3 in DNA: TGTGCCAGCAGCGTAGATCCAGGGTTGGGTGAGCAGTACTTC. Translating it yields CASSVDPGLGEQYF.

With respect to this clone: Other nucleotide sequences in the sample specify the same CDR3. The chain uses TRBV29-1 and TRBJ1-1, with 9 positions matching TRBD1. J gave up 3 bases and V 6 bases, and 5 bases lay outside the gene matches. Germline V gene sequence: CDR1 SQVTM, CDR2 ANQGSEA. The CDR3 spans 13 residues. The CDR3 coding sequence is TGCAGCGTCCTGGGACAGGGCCACACTGAAGCTTTCTTT. Translating it yields CSVLGQGHTEAFF.

The rearrangement uses TRBV9 and TRBJ2-5; D ambiguous. Germline CDR1 and CDR2: SGDLS and YYNGEE. This CDR3 spans 13 amino acids. Trimming cost V 0 bases and J 5 bases, with 8 bases left between them. The chain's CDR3 is CASSVEARETQYF. The CDR3 coding sequence is TGTGCCAGCAGCGTAGAGGCGAGGGAGACCCAGTACTTC.

The chain combines TRBV5-1 with TRBJ2-7, with D possibly being TRBD1 (5 bases). The CDR3 runs 16 residues. Germline CDR1 and CDR2: SGHRS and YFSETQ. Trimming stripped 0 bases from V and 1 base from J, with 14 bases between. Written as DNA, the CDR3 is TGCGCCAGCAGCTTGGGGGCAGGGAACCCTTCCTACGAGCAGTACTTC. It codes for CASSLGAGNPSYEQYF.

The CDR3 nucleotides read TGTGCCTGGAGTACGGACACTGAAGCTTTCTTT. Translating it yields CAWSTDTEAFF. This rearrangement joins TRBV30 to TRBJ1-1; D gene unclear. The CDR3 is 11 residues long. Germline V CDR1 and CDR2: GTSNPN, SVGIG (reference sequence). The germline V and J ends were trimmed by 2 bases and 3 bases, with 4 bases remaining between them.

This chain connects TRBV7-2 to TRBJ1-4, with 9 positions matching TRBD1. This CDR3 contains 14 residues. The germline gives CDR1 SGHTA, CDR2 FQGNSA. V dropped 3 bases and J dropped 8; count of bases not matched to a gene: 4. The CDR3: CASSFGQGKEKLFF. CDR3 bases: TGTGCCAGCAGCTTCGGACAGGGGAAAGAAAAACTGTTTTTT.

This rearrangement joins TRBV27 to TRBJ2-3; D is perhaps TRBD2 (6 bases). V was pared by 6 bases and J by 6 bases, with 16 bases between. The germline V gene encodes CDR1 MNHEY and CDR2 SMNVEV (reference sequence). The length of the CDR3 is 14 residues. DNA of the CDR3: TGTGCCAGCAGCCCCGGGGAGGCAGCCGATACGCAGTATTTT. Its translation is CASSPGEAADTQYF.

A single count supports this clone. The CDR3 nucleotides read TGTGCCAGCAGTTTATCGGCACTAGCGGGAATTTACACCGGGGAGCTGTTTTTT. The encoded protein is CASSLSALAGIYTGELFF. This chain joins TRBV27 and TRBJ2-2; 10 positions agree with TRBD2. CDR1 is MNHEY, CDR2 SMNVEV, per germline (reference sequence). The junction had 7 bases not matched to a gene; V was cut back by 0 bases and J by 3 bases. This CDR3 has 18 residues.

This rearrangement joins TRBV19 to TRBJ1-4; maybe TRBD1 (5 bases). From germline, CDR1 is LNHDA and CDR2 SQIVND (reference sequence). This CDR3 has 14 amino acids. V was clipped by 5 bases and J by 6 bases, with 13 bases between them. This CDR3 is CASSGGTVDEKLFF. For the CDR3, the DNA is TGTGCCAGTAGTGGGGGTACTGTCGATGAAAAACTGTTTTTT.

The rearrangement links TRBV6-5 to TRBJ2-7; TRBD1 might be the D (7 bases). Trimming took 6 bases from V and 9 from J, leaving 15 bases between them. The CDR3 consists of 12 residues. Germline V lookup: CDR1 MNHEY, CDR2 SVGAGI. This chain's CDR3 is CASRIAGGGQYF. In DNA form, the CDR3 reads TGTGCCAGCAGGATAGCAGGGGGAGGGCAGTACTTC.

This chain's CDR3 is CSVWDGDTEAFF. CDR3 bases: TGCAGCGTTTGGGACGGAGACACTGAAGCTTTCTTT. The rearrangement links TRBV29-1 to TRBJ1-1; weak D call: TRBD1 (5 bases). V was pared by 5 bases and J by 3 bases, with 10 bases between. The CDR3 totals 12 residues. Germline V gene sequence: CDR1 SQVTM, CDR2 ANQGSEA.

This chain uses TRBV6-5 with TRBJ1-5, with 8 nucleotides matching TRBD1. CDR1 and CDR2 from the germline V gene are MNHEY and SVGAGI. Losses at the gene ends were 10 bases for V and 6 bases for J; bases not matched to a gene: 11. This CDR3 has 14 amino acids. The CDR3 here is CATRGPGGGQPQHF. DNA for the CDR3: TGTGCCACCAGGGGGCCAGGGGGTGGTCAGCCCCAGCATTTT.

The chain employs TRBV7-6 and TRBJ2-1; TRBD2 agrees at 7 bases. The V and J ends lost 4 bases and 4 bases, in that order; junction bases with no gene match: 7. Germline lookup yields CDR1 SGHVS and CDR2 FNYEAQ. This CDR3 has 15 amino acids. CDR3 residues: CASSSAGLGYNEQFF. The CDR3 nucleotides read TGTGCCAGCAGCTCAGCGGGACTCGGGTACAATGAGCAGTTCTTC.

The chain links TRBV16 to TRBJ2-5; TRBD1 matches at 8 bases. The CDR3 runs 15 residues. Germline CDR1 and CDR2: KGHSY and FQNENV. The trim removed 2 bases at V and 2 bases at J, leaving 4 bases unmatched. The CDR3 DNA reads TGTGCCAGCAGCCAACAGGGGGCAGCGCAAGAGACCCAGTACTTC. Protein sequence: CASSQQGAAQETQYF.

This rearrangement joins TRBV6-5 to TRBJ1-1; 7 positions match TRBD1. Germline V gene data show CDR1 as MNHEY and CDR2 as SVGAGI. The V gene end was trimmed by 5 bases and the J gene end by 4 bases; junction bases not matched to a gene: 7. The CDR3 length is 14 residues. This chain's CDR3 is CASSGPPGGTEAFF. The CDR3 DNA is TGTGCCAGCAGTGGCCCTCCAGGGGGCACTGAAGCTTTCTTT.

This clone was observed once. This chain uses TRBV7-9 with TRBJ2-7, with TRBD2 matching 13 bases. J was trimmed by 9 bases and V by 5 bases; bases with no gene match: 7. The germline gives CDR1 SEHNR, CDR2 FQNEAQ (reference sequence). The CDR3 spans 14 residues. Here the CDR3 reads CASSKGLAGETQYF. DNA of the CDR3: TGTGCCAGCAGCAAAGGACTAGCGGGAGAAACGCAGTACTTC.